Each of the 28 T cell receptor beta chains below was sequenced from the same sample in a study of post-analysis software for immune sequencing data. Study-wide findings and caveats: In patients, about 5 TRBV segments were more frequent than in controls, with TRBV5-6, TRBV5-1 and TRBV20-1 among them.

Unique-molecular-identifier-tagged TCR beta cDNA libraries were used. TCRdb re-derived calls from the PCR reads in MiXCR, one entry per CDR3 protein. The sample gives hundreds of thousands of distinct CDR3 sequences, 36% of which show up once; approximately 4.6% is in the top ten. The antigens of these receptors remain unknown. Sequencing input: blood. These receptors originate from a girl aged 10-17 years with multiple sclerosis.

Many counts were recorded for this clonotype. V gene TRBV25-1 combines with J gene TRBJ2-7, with 12 bases that match TRBD2. This CDR3 contains 20 residues. Germline V gives CDR1 MGHDK, CDR2 SYGVNS. The J segment lost 7 bases and the V segment lost 1 base, leaving 20 bases of the junction unmatched. DNA of the CDR3: TGTGCCAGCAGTGAATGGAGACCAACACTCACTAGCGGGGGGTCGAGGGAGCAGTACTTC. Its translation is CASSEWRPTLTSGGSREQYF.

Ten or more counts support this clonotype. The V and J genes are TRBV29-1 and TRBJ2-3; 7 bases map to TRBD1. CDR1 and CDR2 (germline): SQVTM, ANQGSEA. V lost 7 bases and J lost 4; bases outside the gene matches: 11. This CDR3 is 14 amino acids long. CDR3 protein: CSAKRGQGADTQYF. The CDR3, as DNA: TGCAGCGCCAAAAGAGGTCAGGGGGCAGATACGCAGTATTTT.

The chain couples TRBV20-1 to TRBJ1-2; D gene unclear. The CDR3 length is 14 residues. The V end was cut by 1 base, the J end by 3 bases, with 12 bases between. CDR1 DFQATT and CDR2 SNEGSKA come from the germline V gene (reference sequence). CDR3 in DNA: TGCAGTGCTAGAGGCCCTCTCTTGGACTATGGCTACACCTTC. It specifies CSARGPLLDYGYTF.

Concerning this clonotype itself: One end of the junction is discordant with germline, which a read error may explain. This chain links TRBV7-7 with TRBJ1-1; no clear D gene. CDR3 length equals 13 residues. From germline, CDR1 is SSHAT and CDR2 FNYEAQ (reference sequence). CDR3 amino acids: CASSLVEGTEAFF. As DNA, the CDR3 is TGTGCTAGCAGCCTTGTGGAAGGGACTGAAGCTTTCTTT. The whole variable domain, remainder taken from reference TRBV7-7 and TRBJ1-1, is GAGVSQSPRYKVTKRGQDVTLRCDPISSHATLYWYQQALGQGPEFLTYFNYEAQPDKSGLPSDRFSAERPEGSISTLTIQRTEQRDSAMYRCASSLVEGTEAFFGQGTRLTVV.

A few counts support this clonotype. The genes are TRBV12-3 or TRBV12-4 and TRBJ1-2; 9 bases agree with TRBD1. V was pared by 4 bases and J by 6 bases, with 9 bases of the junction left unmatched. The CDR3 consists of 15 residues. The CDR3 DNA is TGTGCCAGCAGTTCCCGGGGACAGGGCACGAATGGCTACACCTTC. The encoded protein is CASSSRGQGTNGYTF.

The gene calls are TRBV27 and TRBJ2-7; possible D gene TRBD2, 7 bases. The closer fit of TRBJ2-4 to the DNA end suggests the J call may be wrong. Germline CDR1 MNHEY, CDR2 SMNVEV (reference sequence). The CDR3 is made up of 16 amino acids. The CDR3 loop reads CASTALEGGGENIQYF. CDR3 nucleotides: TGTGCCAGCACCGCACTTGAGGGGGGAGGGGAAAACATTCAGTACTTC.

This clonotype was observed at least ten times. This chain links TRBV10-3 with TRBJ2-3; TRBD2 matches at 11 bases. V shed 4 bases and J 3 bases; nucleotides not matched to a gene: 6. The germline CDR1 and CDR2 sequences are ENHRY and SYGVKD. This CDR3 contains 16 residues. The CDR3 region has the DNA TGTGCCATCAGTGGGGGAACTAGCGGGAGTACAGATACGCAGTATTTT. It yields the protein CAISGGTSGSTDTQYF.

This clonotype was picked up many times. The V call is TRBV20-1, the J call TRBJ2-1; D is unresolved. The V end was cut by 0 bases, the J end by 12 bases, with 12 bases between. Germline CDR1 is DFQATT and CDR2 is SNEGSKA (reference sequence). The CDR3 contains 12 residues. The CDR3, as DNA: TGCAGTGCTAGAGATCTAGTCCATGGGCAGTTCTTC. Its translation: CSARDLVHGQFF.

This clonotype has ten or more counts. The chain combines TRBV29-1 with TRBJ1-1, with TRBD1 matching over 7 bases. This CDR3 has 12 residues. Germline V gene data show CDR1 as SQVTM and CDR2 as ANQGSEA. V trimming: 5 bases; J trimming: 1 base; junction bases outside the gene matches: 1. The CDR3, as DNA: TGCAGCGTTCAGGGGGGGAACACTGAAGCTTTCTTT. Protein: CSVQGGNTEAFF.

This clonotype appeared many times. The chain combines TRBV20-1 with TRBJ2-3, with D unresolved. Germline loops: CDR1 DFQATT, CDR2 SNEGSKA (reference sequence). The CDR3 length is 11 residues. V was clipped by 6 bases and J by 8 bases, with 12 bases between them. The CDR3 nucleotides read TGCAGTGCCCACCGTCAGAGTACGCAGTATTTT. It encodes CSAHRQSTQYF.

The chain carries TRBV12-3 or TRBV12-4 and TRBJ1-1, with 7 positions matching TRBD1. CDR3 length: 13 residues. The trim removed 6 bases at V and 6 bases at J, leaving 7 bases unmatched. The CDR3 sequence: CASRKDRTPEAFF. In DNA form, the CDR3 reads TGTGCCAGCAGGAAGGACAGGACTCCTGAAGCTTTCTTT.

Ten or more counts support this clonotype. The chain couples TRBV4-2 to TRBJ1-2; D unresolved. The germline CDR1 and CDR2 sequences are LGHNA and YNFKEQ. Trimming took 0 bases from V and 2 from J, leaving 10 bases between them. This CDR3 comprises 15 residues. The CDR3 coding sequence is TGTGCCAGCAGCCAAGATTGGAGTGCAAACTATGGCTACACCTTC. Amino acids: CASSQDWSANYGYTF.

The rearrangement links TRBV20-1 to TRBJ1-1, with D tentatively TRBD1 (5 bases). CDR3 length: 12 amino acids. V lost 2 bases to trimming and J lost 8 bases, with 12 bases between them. Germline V lookup: CDR1 DFQATT, CDR2 SNEGSKA (reference sequence). The CDR3 protein is CSARRQGGEAFF. The DNA for the CDR3 is TGCAGTGCTAGACGGCAGGGAGGAGAAGCTTTCTTT.

J is TRBJ2-1 and V is TRBV11-2, with D unresolved. V shed 3 bases and J shed 9 bases, with 6 bases lying between them. Germline V gene lookup returns CDR1 SGHAT and CDR2 FQNNGV. This CDR3 contains 11 residues. As DNA, the CDR3 is TGTGCCAGCAGCTTCCAGGTTGAGCAGTTCTTC. This codes for CASSFQVEQFF.

There are many counts of this clonotype. V gene TRBV5-1 combines with J gene TRBJ2-5; the match to TRBD1 covers 10 bases. CDR3 length: 15 residues. J lost 6 bases, V lost 4 bases, and 9 bases had no gene match. CDR1 is SGHRS, CDR2 YFSETQ, per germline. The chain's CDR3 is CASSNPGQGTKTQYF. CDR3 in DNA: TGCGCCAGCAGCAATCCGGGACAGGGGACGAAGACCCAGTACTTC.

This chain uses TRBV20-1 with TRBJ1-4; possibly TRBD1 for D (6 bases). With 3 bases removed from V and 5 bases from J, the gap between germline ends came to 13 bases. This CDR3 is built from 14 residues. Germline CDR1 and CDR2: DFQATT and SNEGSKA (reference sequence). This CDR3 is CSARPGTRNEKLFF. CDR3 bases: TGCAGTGCTAGGCCCGGGACAAGGAATGAAAAACTGTTTTTT.

The V call is TRBV20-1, the J call TRBJ2-1; perhaps TRBD1 as D (6 bases). The DNA end favors TRBJ2-7, so the J call may be wrong. Germline CDR1 is DFQATT and CDR2 is SNEGSKA (reference sequence). The CDR3 is made up of 15 amino acids. CDR3 bases: TGCAGTGCTAGAGATAGGGGGATGCTCTACAATGAGCAGTACTTC. Translation: CSARDRGMLYNEQYF.

Points on this clonotype: A read error may account for a junction end that differs from germline. The rearrangement uses TRBV10-3 and TRBJ1-5; D remains ambiguous. This CDR3 is 13 amino acids long. In germline, CDR1 is ENHRY, CDR2 SYGVKD. CDR3 residues: CVISPEQNQPQHF. The CDR3 DNA reads TGTGTCATCAGTCCGGAACAAAATCAGCCCCAGCATTTT.

The rearrangement joins TRBV28 to TRBJ2-2, with 10 bases that match TRBD2. The CDR3 consists of 15 residues. The V gene's germline CDR1 is MDHEN and CDR2 SYDVKM. After removal of 8 bases from V and 2 bases from J, the junction contained 5 bases not matched to a gene. The CDR3 bases are TGTGCCAGCGGATTAGCGGGGGGAAACACCGGGGAGCTGTTTTTT. Its translation is CASGLAGGNTGELFF. The full variable domain, its missing parts supplied by reference TRBV28 and TRBJ2-2, is DVKVTQSSRYLVKRTGEKVFLECVQDMDHENMFWYRQDPGLGLRLIYFSYDVKMKEKGDIPEGYSVSREKKERFSLILESASTNQTSMYLCASGLAGGNTGELFFGEGSRLTVL.

This clonotype was counted many times. The chain employs TRBV29-1 and TRBJ2-3; TRBD2 is a possible D gene (5 bases). Trimming stripped 2 bases from V and 3 bases from J, with 12 bases between. CDR1 is SQVTM, CDR2 ANQGSEA, per germline. CDR3 size: 14 residues. The CDR3 sequence is CSVETARGTDTQYF. The CDR3 region has the DNA TGCAGCGTTGAAACAGCGAGAGGGACAGATACGCAGTATTTT.

Comments on this clonotype: A junction end diverges from the germline sequence, so it may reflect a read error. The chain couples TRBV11-2 to TRBJ2-5, with D perhaps matching TRBD2 (6 bases). Germline V gives CDR1 SGHAT, CDR2 FQNNGV. The CDR3 length is 15 residues. The CDR3 loop is CASSFGGAIGETRYF. CDR3 in DNA: TGTGCCAGCAGCTTTGGAGGGGCGATAGGGGAGACCCGGTACTTC. Together with reference TRBV11-2 and TRBJ2-5, the CDR3 gives the full variable domain: EAGVAQSPRYKIIEKRQSVAFWCNPISGHATLYWYQQILGQGPKLLIQFQNNGVVDDSQLPKDRFSAERLKGVDSTLKIQPAKLEDSAVYLCASSFGGAIGETRYFGPGTRLLVL.

This clonotype was observed at least ten times. The chain joins TRBV20-1 to TRBJ2-3; 10 nucleotides line up with TRBD2. Germline V CDR1 and CDR2: DFQATT, SNEGSKA (reference sequence). The CDR3 covers 16 residues. J was trimmed by 2 bases and V by 4 bases; bases with no gene match: 9. The chain's CDR3 is CSATGSGGTITDTQYF. DNA for the CDR3: TGCAGTGCTACCGGTAGCGGGGGGACTATCACAGATACGCAGTATTTT.

This clonotype was observed at least ten times. The genes are TRBV6-5 and TRBJ1-2, with 12 bases that match TRBD1. Germline-derived CDR1 and CDR2 are MNHEY and SVGAGI. Trimming at V came to 0 bases and at J to 6 bases, leaving 2 bases not matched to a gene. This CDR3 has 15 residues. The CDR3, as DNA: TGTGCCAGCAGTTACTCCGGGACAGGGGGCGATGGCTACACCTTC. Its protein is CASSYSGTGGDGYTF.

Only a few counts were recorded for this clonotype. This clone may be a read error of a much larger clone one base away. The rearrangement links TRBV12-3 or TRBV12-4 to TRBJ2-6; D may correspond to TRBD1 or TRBD2 (5 bases each). This CDR3 contains 15 residues. CDR3 in amino acids: CASSLEGDGANVRTF. For the CDR3, the DNA is TGTGCCAGCAGTTTAGAAGGGGACGGGGCCAACGTCCGGACTTTC.

CDR3 sequence reads: CASSGNRAGYTDTQYF. DNA for the CDR3: TGCGCCAGCAGTGGCAATCGAGCGGGATACACAGATACGCAGTATTTT. This chain joins TRBV10-1 and TRBJ2-3; 7 bases fit TRBD2. The CDR3 length is 16 residues. V was pared by 4 bases and J by 2 bases, with 9 bases of the junction left unmatched. Germline loops: CDR1 WNHNN, CDR2 SYGVQD (reference sequence).

This clonotype was observed a handful of times. The chain has TRBV5-1 and TRBJ2-2; TRBD1 agrees at 7 bases. Germline loops: CDR1 SGHRS, CDR2 YFSETQ. Losses at the gene ends were 0 bases for V and 5 bases for J; bases not matched to a gene: 10. This CDR3 spans 17 amino acids. The CDR3 nucleotides read TGCGCCAGCAGCTTGGTTGCCCTGGGACAGAATACCGGGGAGCTGTTTTTT. It encodes CASSLVALGQNTGELFF.

This CDR3 is CASSETSGNEQFF. DNA for the CDR3: TGTGCCAGCAGTGAGACTAGCGGCAATGAGCAGTTCTTC. The V gene is TRBV2, the J gene TRBJ2-1, with TRBD2 identical over 9 bases. CDR1 and CDR2 from the germline V gene are SNHLY and FYNNEI. After removal of 3 bases from V and 6 bases from J, the junction contained 0 bases not matched to a gene. The CDR3 consists of 13 residues.

This clonotype was seen many times. The genes are TRBV25-1 and TRBJ2-5, with 7 bases fitting TRBD1. Looked up from germline, CDR1 is MGHDK and CDR2 is SYGVNS. Losses at the gene ends were 1 base for V and 4 bases for J; bases not matched to a gene: 9. This CDR3 contains 16 residues. CDR3 nucleotide sequence: TGTGCCAGCAGTGAATTCACCACAGGGGTGGGAGAGACCCAGTACTTC. It is translated as CASSEFTTGVGETQYF.